This TCR beta chain comes out of a study of STAT5B mutations in CD4+ large granular lymphocyte leukemia. Whole-study context: Among healthy donors, a particular HLA allele went with more CDR3 'QG' motifs. General study findings and limits: Top patient clones used TRBV06 genes more often: 8/27 versus 2/35 in controls. Without HLA matching, higher CD4+ than CD8+ T-LGLL clonality could reflect small sample size.

The germline CDR1 and CDR2 sequences are KGHSH and LQKENI. Trimming took 3 bases from V and 0 from J; bases not matched to a gene: 15. The CDR3 totals 20 residues. Sequencing was at survey level. Sequencing used immunoSEQ multiplex PCR; TCRdb keeps in-frame clones, though not all of them. This sample carries about 21,000 clones, around 70% of them seen once, and the ten largest clones take roughly 30%. Points on this clone: The antigen remains unidentified.

The rearrangement joins TRBV18 to TRBJ2-1; 9 bases match TRBD2. The TCR originated in a human donor in good health. Sequencing input: CD4+ T cells from blood buffy coats. The CDR3 sequence is CASSPPPSGIAGVSYNEQFF. The CDR3 region has the DNA TGTGCCAGCTCACCCCCCCCTTCAGGGATAGCGGGGGTCTCCTACAATGAGCAGTTCTTC.